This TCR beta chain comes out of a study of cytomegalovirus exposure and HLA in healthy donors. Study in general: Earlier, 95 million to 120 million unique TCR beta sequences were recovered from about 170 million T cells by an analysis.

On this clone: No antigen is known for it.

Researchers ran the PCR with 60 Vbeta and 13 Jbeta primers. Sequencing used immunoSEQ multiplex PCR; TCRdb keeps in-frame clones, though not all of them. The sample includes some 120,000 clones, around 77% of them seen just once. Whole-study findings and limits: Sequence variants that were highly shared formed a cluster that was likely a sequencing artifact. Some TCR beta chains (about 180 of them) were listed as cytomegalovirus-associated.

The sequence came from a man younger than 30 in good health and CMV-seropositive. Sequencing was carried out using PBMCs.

The CDR3 DNA reads as TGTGCCAGCAGCTCTAAACAGGCCTTGAACACCGGGGAGCTGTTTTTT. Protein sequence: CASSSKQALNTGELFF. The chain is built from TRBV13 and TRBJ2-2; D is possibly TRBD1 (5 bases). CDR1 and CDR2 from the germline V gene are PRHDT and FYEKMQ (reference sequence). The CDR3 totals 16 residues. Trimming cost V 4 bases and J 1 base, with 13 bases left between them. Using reference TRBV13 and TRBJ2-2 for the parts outside the CDR3, the full variable domain is AAGVIQSPRHLIKEKRETATLKCYPIPRHDTVYWYQQGPGQDPQFLISFYEKMQSDKGSIPDRFSAQQFSDYHSELNMSSLELGDSALYFCASSSKQALNTGELFFGEGSRLTVL.